The rows below give T cell receptor beta chains drawn from one sample of a study of cytomegalovirus exposure and HLA in healthy donors. Profiled with immunoSEQ multiplex PCR; TCRdb holds only in-frame clones, not every one. The data hold tens of thousands of clones, with 95% observed a single time. Sequences were obtained from PBMCs. All receptors come from a young woman in good health and CMV-seronegative. Each CDR3 is given with its conserved first and last residue. The order of the fields is D gene, J gene, V gene, clone size, CDR3 protein, CDR3 DNA. A D gene is named only where the DNA matches it firmly. Some rows mark clone size as missing; the rest say once, few, many or name a class of expanded clone.

TRBD2 | TRBJ2-3 | TRBV27 | . | CASSDSRGTSLRNTQYF | TGTGCCAGCAGTGATAGTCGGGGGACTAGCTTGAGGAATACGCAGTATTTT
TRBD1 | TRBJ2-5 | TRBV4-3 | . | CASSPLGQAETQYF | TGCGCCAGCAGCCCCTTGGGACAGGCAGAGACCCAGTACTTC
. | TRBJ1-2 | TRBV20-1 | . | CSASRDNGYTF | TGCAGTGCTAGCCGGGACAATGGCTACACCTTC
TRBD1 | TRBJ1-1 | TRBV2 | once | CASSVQGRYTEAFF | TGTGCCAGCAGTGTACAGGGGCGGTACACTGAAGCTTTCTTT
. | TRBJ1-1 | TRBV6-6 | . | CASSPPGGTAKAFF | TGTGCCAGCTCGCCTCCGGGGGGGACGGCGAAAGCTTTCTTT
. | TRBJ2-5 | TRBV7-9 | . | CASSFGPGVQETQYF | .
. | TRBJ1-2 | TRBV18 | . | CASSPDRSYGYTF | TGTGCCAGCTCACCAGACAGGAGCTATGGCTACACCTTC
. | TRBJ2-1 | TRBV9 | once | CASSVGSRTYSNEQFF | TGTGCCAGCAGCGTAGGGTCTAGGACATACTCCAATGAGCAGTTCTTC
. | TRBJ2-1 | TRBV9 | . | CASSVRVELGNEQFF | TGTGCCAGCAGCGTCCGGGTGGAGCTCGGCAATGAGCAGTTCTTC
. | TRBJ2-1 | TRBV7-9 | . | CASRSVGSLNEQFF | TGTGCCAGCAGATCGGTCGGGAGTCTTAATGAGCAGTTCTTC
TRBD1 | TRBJ1-2 | TRBV6-4 | . | CASSDSMRGLPYGYTF | TGTGCCAGCAGTGACTCGATGAGGGGGCTCCCCTATGGCTACACCTTC
. | TRBJ1-3 | TRBV4-3 | . | CASSPLSGNTIYF | TGCGCCAGCAGCCCCCTCTCTGGAAACACCATATATTTT
. | TRBJ2-7 | TRBV27 | . | CASSPSRQEQYF | TGTGCCAGCAGTCCATCCCGACAGGAGCAGTACTTC
TRBD2 | TRBJ2-1 | TRBV27 | . | CASSLSGLASYNEQFF | TGTGCCAGCAGTTTATCAGGACTAGCCTCCTACAATGAGCAGTTCTTC
. | TRBJ1-2 | TRBV5-6 | . | CASSRGTYGYGYTF | TGTGCCAGCAGCCGTGGGACATACGGCTATGGCTACACCTTC
. | TRBJ1-1 | TRBV6-6 | . | CASIEHLSPGYTEAFF | TGTGCCAGCATCGAACACCTTTCCCCGGGATACACTGAAGCTTTCTTT
. | TRBJ2-6 | TRBV7-8 | . | CASSLLGSSGANVLTF | TGTGCCAGCAGCTTACTAGGAAGCTCTGGGGCCAACGTCCTGACTTTC
TRBD1 | TRBJ1-1 | TRBV18 | . | CASSNTGGNTEAFF | TGTGCCAGCTCTAACACAGGGGGAAACACTGAAGCTTTCTTT
. | TRBJ1-2 | TRBV4-1 | . | CASSQDRGTGYGYTF | TGCGCCAGCAGCCAAGATCGCGGGACTGGGTATGGCTACACCTTC
TRBD1 | TRBJ2-1 | TRBV9 | . | CASSADRGRYNEQFF | TGTGCCAGCAGCGCCGACAGGGGGCGGTACAATGAGCAGTTCTTC
TRBD2 | TRBJ2-7 | TRBV5-1 | . | CASSLAIRQGGYEQYF | TGCGCCAGCAGCTTGGCCATTCGGCAGGGAGGGTACGAGCAGTACTTC
. | TRBJ2-5 | TRBV5-4 | . | CASSFSSSRETQYF | TGTGCCAGCAGCTTTTCTTCTAGCCGAGAGACCCAGTACTTC
TRBD2 | TRBJ2-3 | TRBV5-1 | . | CASSLVLGGGVTDTQYF | TGCGCCAGCAGCTTGGTTTTGGGGGGGGGTGTCACAGATACGCAGTATTTT
. | TRBJ1-5 | TRBV28 | . | CASSWGGQPQHF | TGTGCCAGCAGTTGGGGAGGTCAGCCCCAGCATTTT
. | TRBJ1-6 | TRBV19 | . | CASSIGRDRNSPLHF | TGTGCCAGTAGTATCGGGAGAGATCGTAATTCACCCCTCCACTTT
. | TRBJ1-1 | TRBV6-5 | . | CASSQLGGTEAFF | TGTGCCAGCAGTCAGCTGGGAGGCACTGAAGCTTTCTTT
. | TRBJ1-3 | TRBV7-8 | . | CASSLGRQASGNTIYF | TGTGCCAGCAGCTTAGGGAGACAGGCCTCTGGAAACACCATATATTTT
. | TRBJ2-6 | TRBV29-1 | . | CSVYSSGANVLTF | TGCAGCGTCTACAGCTCTGGGGCCAACGTCCTGACTTTC
. | TRBJ1-1 | TRBV6-6 | . | CASTLMQTGEAFF | TGTGCCAGCACCTTAATGCAAACAGGTGAAGCTTTCTTT
TRBD2 | TRBJ2-5 | TRBV7-8 | . | CASRNVGLAEKETQYF | TGTGCCAGCAGAAACGTGGGACTAGCGGAGAAAGAGACCCAGTACTTC
. | TRBJ2-7 | TRBV7-8 | . | CASSMPYRRGYEQYF | TGTGCCAGCAGCATGCCCTACCGGCGGGGCTACGAGCAGTACTTC
. | TRBJ1-1 | TRBV18 | . | CASSPSSGRTEAFF | TGTGCCAGCTCACCGTCTTCAGGGCGCACTGAAGCTTTCTTT
. | TRBJ1-3 | TRBV6-5 | . | CASKYGGTGNTIYF | TGTGCCAGCAAGTATGGAGGGACTGGAAACACCATATATTTT
TRBD1 | TRBJ1-2 | TRBV7-2 | . | CASSLESRRGTGNHGYTF | TGTGCCAGCAGCTTAGAATCGCGGAGGGGGACAGGGAATCATGGCTACACCTTC
TRBD1 | TRBJ1-2 | TRBV10-3 | . | CAISGDSRYGYTF | TGTGCCATCAGTGGGGACAGCCGCTATGGCTACACCTTC
. | TRBJ2-7 | TRBV5-4 | . | CASSSGHYEQYF | TGTGCCAGCAGCTCTGGGCACTACGAGCAGTACTTC
. | TRBJ1-4 | TRBV2 | . | CASKGGVLREKLFF | TGTGCCAGCAAGGGGGGGGTCTTACGTGAAAAACTGTTTTTT
TRBD1 | TRBJ1-3 | TRBV19 | . | CASTRTDRATGNTIYF | TGTGCCAGTACCCGAACGGACAGGGCCACTGGAAACACCATATATTTT
. | TRBJ2-3 | TRBV6-5 | . | CASSYSTGTDTQYF | TGTGCCAGCAGTTACTCTACGGGCACAGATACGCAGTATTTT
TRBD1 | TRBJ2-5 | TRBV7-9 | . | CASSFTGGRGETQYF | TGTGCCAGCAGCTTTACAGGGGGCAGAGGCGAGACCCAGTACTTC
. | TRBJ2-1 | TRBV5-1 | . | CASSLGQTYNEQFF | TGCGCCAGCAGCTTGGGACAGACCTACAATGAGCAGTTCTTC
. | TRBJ2-7 | TRBV5-1 | . | CASKTAGSYEQYF | TGCGCCAGCAAAACTGCAGGGTCCTACGAGCAGTACTTC
TRBD2 | TRBJ2-3 | TRBV19 | . | CASSIGGLAGTTDTQYF | TGTGCCAGTAGTATAGGTGGTCTAGCGGGAACAACAGATACGCAGTATTTT
. | TRBJ1-2 | TRBV6-5 | once | CASSSKRGSGNGYTF | TGTGCCAGCAGTTCTAAACGGGGTTCGGGAAATGGCTACACCTTC
. | TRBJ1-6 | TRBV6-6 | . | CASSYSGNSPLHF | TGTGCCAGCAGTTACTCCGGGAATTCACCCCTCCACTTT
. | TRBJ1-1 | TRBV19 | . | CASSSPGGASTEAFF | TGTGCCAGTAGTTCCCCGGGTGGGGCTAGCACTGAAGCTTTCTTT
. | TRBJ2-7 | TRBV6-4 | . | CASSPSSGPPYEQYF | TGTGCCAGCAGCCCATCCAGCGGGCCCCCCTACGAGCAGTACTTC
. | TRBJ1-4 | TRBV4-3 | . | CASSQETRGYEKLFF | TGCGCCAGCAGCCAAGAGACGAGGGGGTATGAAAAACTGTTTTTT
. | TRBJ2-5 | TRBV5-1 | . | CASSRSRETQYF | TGCGCCAGCAGCCGATCGCGGGAGACCCAGTACTTC
. | TRBJ1-5 | TRBV7-2 | . | CASSSQSSNQPQHF | TGTGCCAGCAGCTCGCAGTCCAGCAATCAGCCCCAGCATTTT
. | TRBJ2-3 | TRBV7-9 | . | CASRKGVADTQYF | TGTGCCAGCAGGAAAGGAGTAGCAGATACGCAGTATTTT
. | TRBJ2-3 | TRBV7-2 | . | CASSFIGDTQYF | TGTGCCAGCAGCTTCATCGGAGATACGCAGTATTTT
TRBD2 | TRBJ2-7 | TRBV10-2 | . | CASRPTGTRVAYEQYF | TGCGCCAGCCGACCCACCGGGACTAGAGTCGCCTACGAGCAGTACTTC
TRBD1 | TRBJ1-1 | TRBV7-9 | . | CASSLPTGNVTEAFF | TGTGCCAGCAGCCTACCGACAGGGAACGTCACTGAAGCTTTCTTT
TRBD2 | TRBJ2-5 | TRBV5-1 | . | CASSTRTSGETQYF | TGCGCCAGCAGCACGAGGACTAGCGGAGAGACCCAGTACTTC
TRBD2 | TRBJ2-1 | TRBV7-2 | . | CASSPTGTSGKGFF | TGTGCCAGCAGCCCCACCGGGACTAGCGGGAAGGGGTTCTTC
. | TRBJ2-5 | TRBV5-1 | . | CASSLNTDREETQYF | TGCGCCAGCAGCTTAAATACGGACAGAGAAGAGACCCAGTACTTC
. | TRBJ1-1 | TRBV4-1 | . | CASSQAPPEVGVLAFF | TGCGCCAGCAGCCAAGCCCCCCCCGAGGTCGGGGTTTTAGCTTTCTTT
TRBD2 | TRBJ2-5 | TRBV27 | . | CASSFRTSGKETQYF | TGTGCCAGCAGTTTCCGGACTAGCGGGAAGGAGACCCAGTACTTC
TRBD2 | TRBJ2-2 | TRBV7-2 | . | CASSLEASGGANTGELFF | TGTGCCAGCAGCTTAGAAGCCAGCGGGGGAGCGAACACCGGGGAGCTGTTTTTT